The 20 T cell receptor beta chains in this list originate from one sample, sequenced in a study of shared clonotypes between healthy human individuals. Libraries were prepared by immunoSEQ multiplex PCR; TCRdb keeps only in-frame clonotypes and omits some of them. In the table there are about 1.4 million clones, roughly 96% of which are singletons. Input material: naive CD4+ T cells sorted from blood. Indicated subset: CD45RA+ positively selected. These receptors were taken from a man aged 25 to 45 in good health.

The V and J genes are TRBV27 and TRBJ2-6; a possible D gene is TRBD1 (5 bases). Per the germline V gene, CDR1 is MNHEY and CDR2 is SMNVEV (reference sequence). The CDR3 contains 15 residues. V lost 8 bases, J lost 0 bases, and 11 bases lay in between. Here the CDR3 reads CASFGARSGANVLTF. CDR3 nucleotide sequence: TGTGCCAGCTTTGGGGCCCGCTCTGGGGCCAACGTCCTGACTTTC.

V and J are TRBV5-5 and TRBJ1-1; 11 bases map to TRBD1. Looked up from germline, CDR1 is SGHKS and CDR2 is YYEKEE (reference sequence). The CDR3 runs to 18 residues. Losses at the gene ends were 7 bases for V and 5 bases for J; bases not matched to a gene: 19. The CDR3 bases are TGTGCCAGCTTGCCCTATTCGGACAGGGGGCAAAAACGGACTGAAGCTTTCTTT. Translating gives CASLPYSDRGQKRTEAFF.

This chain uses TRBV5-1 with TRBJ1-2, with TRBD1 matching 9 bases. The germline V gene encodes CDR1 SGHRS and CDR2 YFSETQ. The CDR3 runs 15 residues. The V gene end was trimmed by 4 bases and the J gene end by 7 bases; junction bases not matched to a gene: 11. The CDR3 coding sequence is TGCGCCAGCAGCGAAGGACAGGGGCCGAGGAGTGGCTACACCTTC. Amino acids: CASSEGQGPRSGYTF. Full variable domain (rest looked up from reference TRBV5-1 and TRBJ1-2): KAGVTQTPRYLIKTRGQQVTLSCSPISGHRSVSWYQQTPGQGLQFLFEYFSETQRNKGNFPGRFSGRQFSNSRSEMNVSTLELGDSALYLCASSEGQGPRSGYTFGSGTRLTVV.

The V and J genes are TRBV7-2 and TRBJ2-5; D might be TRBD1 (6 bases). Germline V gene sequence: CDR1 SGHTA, CDR2 FQGNSA. The CDR3 is made up of 13 amino acids. V was trimmed by 5 bases and J by 3 bases, leaving 10 bases between them. The DNA of the CDR3 is TGTGCCAGCAGCCCGCGGACAGAAGAGACCCAGTACTTC. Residues: CASSPRTEETQYF. Full variable domain (missing parts from reference TRBV7-2 and TRBJ2-5): GAGVSQSPSNKVTEKGKDVELRCDPISGHTALYWYRQSLGQGLEFLIYFQGNSAPDKSGLPSDRFSAERTGGSVSTLTIQRTQQEDSAVYLCASSPRTEETQYFGPGTRLLVL.

The chain employs TRBV18 and TRBJ2-7, with D tentatively TRBD2 (6 bases). The CDR3 consists of 15 residues. V lost 4 bases and J 5 bases, leaving 18 bases between the germline ends. The germline gives CDR1 KGHSH, CDR2 LQKENI. CDR3 amino acids: CASSLMRGIDDEQYF. CDR3 in DNA: TGTGCCAGCTCACTAATGCGGGGTATTGATGACGAGCAGTACTTC.

A single count supports this clone. V is TRBV9 and J is TRBJ2-1; 9 bases are shared with TRBD2. The CDR3 has 15 residues. With V trimmed by 3 bases and J by 3 bases, 4 bases remained unmatched. Germline loops: CDR1 SGDLS, CDR2 YYNGEE. The DNA for the CDR3 is TGTGCCAGCAGCGGTAGCGGGAGACTCTACAATGAGCAGTTCTTC. Its protein is CASSGSGRLYNEQFF.

About this clone itself: The junction departs from germline at one end; a sequencing error may be responsible. The rearrangement links TRBV11-2 to TRBJ2-7, with D uncertain. The CDR3 runs to 10 residues. The V gene's germline CDR1 is SGHAT and CDR2 FQNNGV. The CDR3 region has the DNA TGTGCCAGCAGCACAACGGTGGCTAATTTC. This sequence encodes CASSTTVANF.

The V and J genes are TRBV7-2 and TRBJ2-7, with no clear D. The CDR3 is made up of 14 amino acids. V lost 1 base and J lost 1, with 8 bases in between. Germline lookup yields CDR1 SGHTA and CDR2 FQGNSA. DNA of the CDR3: TGTGCCAGCAGCTTAGTCGAGAGATCCTACGAGCAGTACTTC. Translating it yields CASSLVERSYEQYF. The variable domain in full, with the rest retrieved from reference TRBV7-2 and TRBJ2-7, is GAGVSQSPSNKVTEKGKDVELRCDPISGHTALYWYRQSLGQGLEFLIYFQGNSAPDKSGLPSDRFSAERTGGSVSTLTIQRTQQEDSAVYLCASSLVERSYEQYFGPGTRLTVT.

The J gene is TRBJ2-6, the V gene TRBV6-1; the D is unclear. With 2 bases removed from V and 0 bases from J, the gap between germline ends came to 8 bases. Germline CDR1 MNHNS, CDR2 SASEGT. This CDR3 spans 16 amino acids. The CDR3 protein is CASSELSSSGANVLTF. CDR3 nucleotides: TGTGCCAGCAGTGAATTATCAAGCTCTGGGGCCAACGTCCTGACTTTC.

This CDR3 is CANSLTSGNEQFF. DNA for the CDR3: TGTGCCAACAGCCTCACTAGCGGCAATGAGCAGTTCTTC. The chain employs TRBV6-1 and TRBJ2-1; TRBD2 matches 8 bases. Germline loops: CDR1 MNHNS, CDR2 SASEGT. There are 13 residues in the CDR3. The J segment lost 6 bases and the V segment lost 10 bases, leaving 8 bases of the junction unmatched.

For the CDR3, the DNA is TGTGCCAGCAGAACTAGCGGGAGTTTTAATGAGCAGTTCTTC. This translates into CASRTSGSFNEQFF. V is TRBV6-1 and J is TRBJ2-1, with 11 bases identical to TRBD2. V dropped 6 bases and J dropped 7; count of bases not matched to a gene: 5. There are 14 residues in the CDR3. Germline CDR1 and CDR2: MNHNS and SASEGT.

The gene calls are TRBV5-5 and TRBJ2-1, with 8 bases matching TRBD1. CDR1 and CDR2 from the germline V gene are SGHKS and YYEKEE (reference sequence). V was pared by 4 bases and J by 6 bases, with 3 bases of the junction left unmatched. This CDR3 is 13 amino acids long. The CDR3 sequence is CASSDRGFNEQFF. CDR3 DNA sequence: TGTGCCAGCAGCGACAGGGGCTTCAATGAGCAGTTCTTC.

The chain joins TRBV9 to TRBJ2-6; D is perhaps TRBD1 or TRBD2 (5 bases each). The CDR3 is made up of 19 amino acids. The V end was cut by 3 bases, the J end by 0 bases, with 19 bases between. Germline CDR1 and CDR2: SGDLS and YYNGEE. CDR3 region: CASSGPGTPQDSGANVLTF. The CDR3, as DNA: TGTGCCAGCAGCGGCCCCGGGACGCCTCAGGACTCTGGGGCCAACGTCCTGACTTTC.

The CDR3 DNA reads as TGTGCCAGCAGACAGGAGCTGAACACTGAAGCTTTCTTT. Translation: CASRQELNTEAFF. The chain couples TRBV7-3 to TRBJ1-1, with D maybe TRBD1 (5 bases). V gave up 6 bases and J gave up 0 bases, with 8 bases separating them. This CDR3 has 13 residues. CDR1 is SGHTA and CDR2 is FQGTGA in the germline V gene.

The rearrangement uses TRBV5-1 and TRBJ1-2, with TRBD1 matching over 9 bases. The CDR3 consists of 15 residues. Unmatched junction bases numbered 2, after V lost 0 bases and J lost 2 bases. Germline V gene sequence: CDR1 SGHRS, CDR2 YFSETQ. CDR3 amino acids: CASSLVGTGNYGYTF. CDR3 nucleotide sequence: TGCGCCAGCAGCTTGGTTGGGACAGGGAACTATGGCTACACCTTC. Full variable domain (rest looked up from reference TRBV5-1 and TRBJ1-2): KAGVTQTPRYLIKTRGQQVTLSCSPISGHRSVSWYQQTPGQGLQFLFEYFSETQRNKGNFPGRFSGRQFSNSRSEMNVSTLELGDSALYLCASSLVGTGNYGYTFGSGTRLTVV.

The chain links TRBV29-1 to TRBJ2-5, with D perhaps given as TRBD1 or TRBD2 (5 bases each). Per germline, CDR1 SQVTM and CDR2 ANQGSEA. V lost 4 bases and J lost 6, with 18 bases in between. The CDR3 totals 14 residues. The CDR3 spells CSVVGVSWGKTQYF. DNA for the CDR3: TGCAGCGTTGTAGGGGTATCGTGGGGGAAGACCCAGTACTTC.

The chain has TRBV5-4 and TRBJ2-5; 12 bases line up with TRBD2. The CDR3 loop spans 15 amino acids. Germline trimming cut 4 bases from V and 5 bases from J; bases unmatched to any gene: 6. Germline-derived CDR1 and CDR2 are SGHNT and YYREEE (reference sequence). The CDR3 bases are TGTGCCAGCAGCCCGACTAGCGGGAGAGGTGAGACCCAGTACTTC. The encoded protein is CASSPTSGRGETQYF. The full variable domain, in which reference TRBV5-4 and TRBJ2-5 provide the parts outside the CDR3, is ETGVTQSPTHLIKTRGQQVTLRCSSQSGHNTVSWYQQALGQGPQFIFQYYREEENGRGNFPPRFSGLQFPNYSSELNVNALELDDSALYLCASSPTSGRGETQYFGPGTRLLVL.

The rearrangement links TRBV6-6 to TRBJ1-2; 9 bases map to TRBD1. The CDR3 has 15 amino acids. Germline values: CDR1 MNHNY, CDR2 SVGAGI (reference sequence). Germline trimming cut 0 bases from V and 8 bases from J; bases unmatched to any gene: 7. The CDR3 is CASSYSTRTGDGYTF. CDR3 in DNA: TGTGCCAGCAGTTACTCGACTCGGACAGGGGACGGCTACACCTTC.

This clone appeared a single time. V gene TRBV28 combines with J gene TRBJ2-5; TRBD2 matches 8 bases. The CDR3 spans 16 residues. Germline trimming cut 7 bases from V and 5 bases from J; bases unmatched to any gene: 15. Germline V lookup: CDR1 MDHEN, CDR2 SYDVKM. This CDR3 reads CASTPTGGALAETQYF. CDR3 DNA sequence: TGTGCCAGCACCCCCACCGGGGGGGCCCTCGCGGAGACCCAGTACTTC.

Remarks on this clone: Other DNA sequences in the sample encode the same CDR3. The chain joins TRBV10-1 to TRBJ2-7, with TRBD1 identical over 7 bases. V lost 3 bases to trimming and J lost 1 base; unmatched junction nucleotides: 3. Germline lookup yields CDR1 WNHNN and CDR2 SYGVQD (reference sequence). CDR3 length equals 14 residues. The CDR3 DNA follows: TGCGCCAGCAGTGACCACAGGGGATCCTACGAGCAGTACTTC. This codes for CASSDHRGSYEQYF.